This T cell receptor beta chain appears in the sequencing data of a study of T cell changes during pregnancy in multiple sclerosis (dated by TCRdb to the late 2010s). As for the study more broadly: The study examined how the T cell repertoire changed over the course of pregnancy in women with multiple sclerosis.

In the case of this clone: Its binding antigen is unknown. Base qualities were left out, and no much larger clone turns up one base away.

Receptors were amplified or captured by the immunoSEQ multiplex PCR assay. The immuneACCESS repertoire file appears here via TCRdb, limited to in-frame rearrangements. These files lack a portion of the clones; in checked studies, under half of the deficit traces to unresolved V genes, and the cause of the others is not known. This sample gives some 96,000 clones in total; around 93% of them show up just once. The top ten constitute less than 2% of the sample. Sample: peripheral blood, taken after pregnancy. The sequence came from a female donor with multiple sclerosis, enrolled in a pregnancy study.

The CDR3 loop reads CASSLVGLAGARTDTQYF. In nucleotides, the sequence is TGTGCCAGCAGCTTAGTCGGTTTAGCGGGGGCCCGCACAGATACGCAGTATTTT. This chain is built from TRBV7-8 and TRBJ2-3, with 9 junctional bases fitting TRBD2. In the germline V gene, CDR1 corresponds to SGHVS and CDR2 to FQNEAQ. From cysteine to phenylalanine, the CDR3 is 18 amino acids long. The kept DNA is CDR3 alone, 54 bases in frame from the first base. V is trimmed back by 1 base and J by 1 base, and the junction contains 9 bases that no gene match accounts for. The full variable domain, completed from the reference TRBV7-8 and TRBJ2-3 proteins outside the CDR3, reads GAGVSQSPRYKVAKRGQDVALRCDPISGHVSLFWYQQALGQGPEFLTYFQNEAQLDKSGLPSDRFFAERPEGSVSTLKIQRTQQEDSAVYLCASSLVGLAGARTDTQYFGPGTRLTVL.